This T cell receptor (beta chain) was sequenced in a study of beta chain features in type 1 diabetes (dated by TCRdb to the late 2010s). Concerning the study at large: No differences in mean age, gender distribution, total cell number or subset yield were found between patients and healthy donors. The study compared TCRB repertoires of sorted circulating CD4+ T cell subsets between recently diagnosed type 1 diabetes patients and matched healthy donors. A total of around 110,000,000 sorted cells were examined across all samples, and RNA yield correlated strongly with the number of cells per subset. Regulatory and stem cell-like memory subsets were obtained from only 8 patients and about eight healthy donors, while naive and central memory subsets were obtained from all 30 or so donors. Study-wide conclusions, independent of this receptor: Because cDNA rather than genomic DNA was sequenced, highly expressing activated cells could have been over-represented, although no difference in activation and CD3 levels was found between groups. At VDJ recombination sites, type 1 diabetes patients had fewer insertions and more deleted nucleotides, which implies abnormalities in thymic rearrangement. Naive, central memory and regulatory TCRB repertoires appeared to be more alike among patients than among healthy donors. A moderate but significant shortening of TCRB CDR3 length was observed in type 1 diabetes patients in all four CD4+ subsets. Shorter templates might have been favored by PCR, but patient and control samples were amplified and corrected together, so both groups would have been affected equally by any skew. Only small numbers of individuals were included in the HLA sub-analyses, which left unresolved whether HLA type had any influence on TCRB rearrangement.

Each donor gave one peripheral blood draw, about 110 mL on average, collected into heparinised tubes. A BD FACSAria II and a panel including CD45RO, CCR7, CD25, CD127, CD95 and CD27 were used to sort naive, central memory, regulatory and stem cell-like memory CD4+ T cells. Every sorted population had a purity above 98%. PBMCs were isolated right away by Lymphoprep density gradient centrifugation and were stained directly, without culture. To minimize batch effects, samples were stained and sorted in pairs, one healthy donor with one patient per experiment. The High Capacity cDNA Reverse Transcription Kit was used to reverse transcribe all of the isolated RNA, meaning that expressed TCRB transcripts were what got sequenced. Stem cell-like memory T cell samples underwent survey-depth immunoSEQ sequencing, averaging roughly 1 million total reads per sample. Sorted cells were lysed in RLT buffer, and RNA was extracted using DNase-treated RNeasy Micro or Mini kits according to cell number. Each cell subset was processed on its own to prevent cross-contamination, while patient and healthy donor samples were processed together. Using the immunoSEQ multiplex PCR, TCRB sequences were amplified from cDNA into 87-bp fragments spanning the CDR3 region. The amplicons were sequenced using the Illumina HiSeq platform. In the authors' own workflow: Synthetic template baselines were used to correct PCR bias computationally, reads within Hamming distance 2 were collapsed, and singletons that could not be merged were discarded. Reads were aligned against IMGT to assign V, D and J genes, CDR3 length and insertions or deletions at six rearrangement sites. Within each subset, clonotype counts were normalized to sorted cell number, and only after that were true diversity and Gini coefficients computed with the tcR R package. Repertoire sharing was quantified using the overlap coefficient calculated on TCRB nucleotide sequences. Sourced from immuneACCESS, this table was stored by TCRdb with only in-frame sequences that have V and J called. A share of the clones is absent; for the studies checked, an unresolved V gene accounts for under half, and the remainder has no known explanation. V and J calls and clone size are copied from that table; D and trimming were computed from the DNA. Here the sample has approximately 15,000 clones; about 72% occur a single time. The biggest ten clones account for less than 0.35% of the sample.

V is pruned by 4 bases and J by 0 bases, leaving 11 bases of the junction without a gene match. As encoded in the germline V gene, CDR1 is MGHRA while CDR2 is YSYEKL. Reading from cysteine to phenylalanine, the CDR3 counts 17 amino acids. Only the CDR3 DNA stays, 51 bases, in frame from base 1. With respect to this clone: It has no known antigen specificity. No much larger clonotype is one base removed from it; base qualities were not supplied.

The V and J segments used are TRBV4-1 and TRBJ2-7; 8 of the junction bases match TRBD1. The receptor was isolated from a woman aged 18-30 years with type 1 diabetes. Sequences were obtained from stem cell memory CD4+ T cells from blood. This specimen's cell subset or site label, interpreted: stem cell-like memory CD4+ T cells. The CDR3 region: CASSLGQGLLGSYEQYF. The nucleotide sequence reads as follows: TGCGCCAGCAGCCTTGGACAGGGATTATTGGGCTCCTACGAGCAGTACTTC.